The 13 T cell receptor beta chains listed next were all sequenced from one sample in a study of OX40 agonist ivuxolimab in advanced cancers. The assay was immunoSEQ multiplex PCR, and TCRdb's table has in-frame clones only and misses some. The sample holds approximately 50,000 clones; around 83% are singletons and the top ten take almost 0.65%. The sequencing used CD4+ or CD8+ T cells sorted from blood, collected in a trial of the OX40 agonist ivuxolimab. These receptors all stem from an adult with an advanced solid tumor such as melanoma, head and neck, liver or kidney cancer.

In this sample, this clone turned up once. The gene calls are TRBV7-2 and TRBJ2-2; 10 bases line up with TRBD1. This CDR3 region has 15 residues. Germline assignment: CDR1 SGHTA and CDR2 FQGNSA. The ends lost 5 bases at V and 6 bases at J; junction bases unmatched: 6. DNA of the CDR3: TGTGCCAGCAGCCAGACAGGGGGCTGGGCCGGGGAGCTGTTTTTT. Translated, it gives CASSQTGGWAGELFF. The variable domain in full, completed from reference TRBV7-2 and TRBJ2-2, reads GAGVSQSPSNKVTEKGKDVELRCDPISGHTALYWYRQSLGQGLEFLIYFQGNSAPDKSGLPSDRFSAERTGGSVSTLTIQRTQQEDSAVYLCASSQTGGWAGELFFGEGSRLTVL.

The rearrangement links TRBV28 to TRBJ2-5; the D gene is possibly TRBD1 (6 bases). Germline V gene lookup returns CDR1 MDHEN and CDR2 SYDVKM. The CDR3 consists of 14 residues. Between the trimmed V and J ends, which lost 6 bases and 3 bases, there was a span of 14 bases. CDR3: CASSPSDREETQYF. The CDR3 coding sequence is TGTGCCAGCAGCCCCTCGGACAGAGAAGAGACCCAGTACTTC.

V is TRBV15 and J is TRBJ1-5; a possible D gene is TRBD1 (5 bases). Per germline, CDR1 LNHNV and CDR2 YYDKDF (reference sequence). V was shortened by 5 bases and J by 2 bases, with 16 bases between the two germline ends. The CDR3 loop spans 16 amino acids. The CDR3: CATSLRERGGNQPQHF. CDR3 coding DNA: TGTGCCACCAGCTTACGGGAGAGGGGTGGCAATCAGCCCCAGCATTTT.

This chain uses TRBV5-1 with TRBJ2-7, with 10 bases fitting TRBD2. This CDR3 is built from 15 residues. The junction had 8 bases not matched to a gene; V was cut back by 3 bases and J by 5 bases. Germline assignment: CDR1 SGHRS and CDR2 YFSETQ. The CDR3 sequence: CASSSGAGGIHEQYF. The CDR3 DNA follows: TGCGCCAGCAGCTCCGGAGCGGGAGGGATCCACGAGCAGTACTTC.

The V gene is TRBV7-9, the J gene TRBJ2-3; D is undetermined. The CDR3 consists of 13 residues. V was trimmed by 7 bases and J by 2 bases, leaving 10 bases between them. The germline V gene encodes CDR1 SEHNR and CDR2 FQNEAQ (reference sequence). DNA for the CDR3: TGTGCCAGCACCCCCGGCTCCACAGATACGCAGTATTTT. It specifies CASTPGSTDTQYF.

The chain joins TRBV15 to TRBJ1-1; D is undetermined. Trimming removed 3 bases at V and 8 bases at J, with 13 bases between. CDR1 and CDR2 (germline): LNHNV, YYDKDF (reference sequence). This CDR3 contains 13 residues. The CDR3 spells CATSSGNVAEAFF. The CDR3 DNA follows: TGTGCCACCAGCAGCGGGAATGTGGCAGAAGCTTTCTTT.

The chain links TRBV4-1 to TRBJ1-1; 7 bases agree with TRBD1. J was trimmed by 11 bases and V by 6 bases; bases with no gene match: 12. The CDR3 is 13 residues long. Germline lookup yields CDR1 MGHRA and CDR2 YSYEKL. CDR3 sequence (DNA): TGCGCCAGCAGAGACCGGACAGGATGGGAGGCTTTCTTT. This encodes CASRDRTGWEAFF.

This clone was picked up one time. This rearrangement joins TRBV15 to TRBJ1-5; D is undetermined. V lost 0 bases and J 4 bases, leaving 7 bases between the germline ends. The CDR3 extends over 14 amino acids. Germline V lookup: CDR1 LNHNV, CDR2 YYDKDF (reference sequence). CDR3 coding DNA: TGTGCCACCAGCAGAGAGTATGGGAATCAGCCCCAGCATTTT. Translated, it gives CATSREYGNQPQHF.

The chain couples TRBV19 to TRBJ1-3; D ambiguous. The germline gives CDR1 LNHDA, CDR2 SQIVND (reference sequence). V shed 2 bases and J shed 4 bases, with 9 bases lying between them. The CDR3 spans 14 residues. This chain's CDR3 is CASSIREAGNTIYF. The CDR3 nucleotides are TGTGCCAGTAGTATAAGGGAGGCCGGAAACACCATATATTTT.

The chain couples TRBV7-2 to TRBJ1-6, with no clear D. Germline V CDR1 and CDR2: SGHTA, FQGNSA. With 5 bases removed from V and 6 bases from J, the gap between germline ends came to 5 bases. CDR3 length equals 12 residues. CDR3 sequence reads: CASSAINSPLHF. In DNA form, the CDR3 reads TGTGCCAGCAGCGCCATTAATTCACCCCTCCACTTT.

The chain couples TRBV14 to TRBJ2-2; D possibly corresponds to TRBD1 (6 bases). V lost 6 bases and J 3 bases, leaving 14 bases between the germline ends. The germline V gene has CDR1 SGHDN and CDR2 FVKESK. This CDR3 is 15 amino acids long. In nucleotides, the CDR3 is TGTGCCAGCAGACGCGTCGCAGGGGACACCGGGGAGCTGTTTTTT. Its protein is CASRRVAGDTGELFF.

V usage is TRBV5-1 and J usage is TRBJ1-2, with D possibly being TRBD1 (6 bases). The CDR3 extends over 14 amino acids. The germline V and J ends were trimmed by 3 bases and 2 bases, with 11 bases remaining between them. Per germline, CDR1 SGHRS and CDR2 YFSETQ. The CDR3 DNA follows: TGCGCCAGCAGCTCTGAGACAGGCAACTATGGCTACACCTTC. Its translation is CASSSETGNYGYTF.

The chain combines TRBV5-1 with TRBJ2-7, with D possibly being TRBD2 (5 bases). CDR3 size: 14 residues. Germline V gene lookup returns CDR1 SGHRS and CDR2 YFSETQ. Trimming took off 0 bases at V and 6 bases at J, with 13 bases between the two ends. The CDR3 spells CASSLDLARGEQYF. The CDR3 coding sequence is TGCGCCAGCAGCTTGGATCTGGCCCGGGGCGAGCAGTACTTC.